A single count supports the clone carrying this T cell receptor (beta chain). Its matching antigen is unknown. Anti-CD3/anti-CD28 beads served as a nonspecific positive control stimulus. Responding CD4+ T cells were sorted by upregulation of both CD40 ligand and CD69. Donors had CD4+ T cell counts above 400 cells/uL and were CMV-seropositive. These data belong to a study of persistence of HIV-infected CD4 T cells. Study-level results: Within sorted populations, more oligoclonal TCRs accompanied more oligoclonal proviruses. TCR analyses could not target the rare provirus-carrying CMV-responding cells.

Sequencing used immunoSEQ version 4 in survey mode. The repertoire was sequenced with immunoSEQ multiplex PCR; TCRdb's copy has only in-frame clones and lacks some. The sample has roughly 43,000 clones, roughly 90% seen once; the top ten hold 1%. This TCR came from an adult man with HIV who was CMV-seropositive. This specimen consisted of CD4+ T cells sorted from PBMCs after 18-hour stimulation, obtained from a patient who received antiretroviral therapy.

The CDR3 sequence is CASSTQGSYEQYF. CDR3 bases: TGTGCCAGTAGTACACAGGGTTCCTACGAGCAGTACTTC. This sequence joins TRBV19 and TRBJ2-7, with D tentatively TRBD1 (6 bases). Germline CDR1 LNHDA, CDR2 SQIVND (reference sequence). The V end was cut by 4 bases, the J end by 1 base, with 8 bases between. The CDR3 loop spans 13 amino acids.